What follows are 10 T cell receptor beta chains derived from one specimen sequenced in a study of regulatory T cells in long-lasting Graves disease. Assembly of TCR beta libraries relied on iRepertoire HTBI primers together with Arm-PCR of CDR3 regions. TCRdb redid the calling of the multiplex PCR reads with MiXCR, one entry per CDR3 protein. The sample has about 400,000 distinct CDR3 sequences, 15% to 20% seen once; the top ten hold 20%. Time point indicated: newly diagnosed GD, antithyroid drugs for less than 3 months. Preparation of the TCR library used RNA extracted from PBMCs. This sample was shared with a second study, whose subject was T cells in Graves' hyperthyroidism and ophthalmopathy.

The sequences come from peripheral blood mononuclear cells (PBMCs), collected at new diagnosis, from a patient treated with antithyroid drugs. The receptors were sampled from a woman aged 18-29 years with Graves disease.

This clonotype has ten or more counts. The chain joins TRBV6-1 to TRBJ2-7; D is perhaps TRBD2 (6 bases). The V end lost 4 bases, the J end lost 7 bases, and 14 bases lay between the germline ends. CDR1 and CDR2 (germline): MNHNS, SASEGT. The CDR3 runs to 13 residues. This chain's CDR3 is CASSVPGTSEQYF. The CDR3 nucleotides are TGTGCCAGCAGTGTTCCTGGGACTTCAGAGCAGTACTTC.

The chain combines TRBV9 with TRBJ2-1; D not resolved. The V and J ends lost 0 bases and 4 bases respectively, with 5 bases between them. The CDR3 is made up of 13 amino acids. Germline-derived CDR1 and CDR2 are SGDLS and YYNGEE. The CDR3 DNA reads as TGTGCCAGCAGCGTAGAAGGGTACAATGAGCAGTTCTTC. It encodes CASSVEGYNEQFF.

A remark on this clonotype: A much larger clone sits a single nucleotide away, making a read error possible. The chain combines TRBV12-3 or TRBV12-4 with TRBJ2-7; D perhaps matches TRBD2 (6 bases). Deletions cut 5 bases from V and 7 bases from J, with 18 bases between. This CDR3 region has 14 residues. The CDR3 nucleotides read TGTGCCAGCAGTCCCCAACTAGCTACGAATGAGCAGTACTTC. Translating gives CASSPQLATNEQYF.

This clonotype was observed at least ten times. The V gene is TRBV5-1, the J gene TRBJ2-1, with D uncertain. V lost 0 bases, J lost 6 bases, and 7 bases lay in between. This CDR3 is 13 amino acids long. Germline CDR1 SGHRS, CDR2 YFSETQ. CDR3 nucleotides: TGCGCCAGCAGCTTGGAGTGGCTCAATGAGCAGTTCTTC. It encodes CASSLEWLNEQFF. Full variable domain (outside the CDR3, taken from reference TRBV5-1 and TRBJ2-1): KAGVTQTPRYLIKTRGQQVTLSCSPISGHRSVSWYQQTPGQGLQFLFEYFSETQRNKGNFPGRFSGRQFSNSRSEMNVSTLELGDSALYLCASSLEWLNEQFFGPGTRLTVL.

This clonotype was recorded many times. The genes are TRBV5-1 and TRBJ2-3; TRBD1 matches 7 bases. CDR3 size: 13 residues. Germline trimming cut 4 bases from V and 6 bases from J; bases unmatched to any gene: 5. Germline loops: CDR1 SGHRS, CDR2 YFSETQ. The CDR3 nucleotides read TGCGCCAGCAGCCGACAGGGAAGGGATACGCAGTATTTT. It codes for CASSRQGRDTQYF.

A word on this clonotype: A read error is possible here, since a much larger clone lies one base away. J is TRBJ1-1 and V is TRBV19; a weak D match, TRBD1 (5 bases). V was clipped by 6 bases and J by 2 bases, with 16 bases between them. Looked up from germline, CDR1 is LNHDA and CDR2 is SQIVND (reference sequence). CDR3 length equals 15 residues. CDR3 sequence reads: CASRRTRTTNTEAFF. CDR3 nucleotides: TGTGCCAGTAGACGAACCAGGACAACTAACACTGAAGCTTTCTTT.

In its sample, this clonotype was seen many times. The V and J genes are TRBV5-1 and TRBJ2-3; no firm D call. The CDR3 has 15 amino acids. Germline loops: CDR1 SGHRS, CDR2 YFSETQ. With 0 bases removed from V and 0 bases from J, the gap between germline ends came to 8 bases. CDR3 sequence reads: CASSLEGISTDTQYF. CDR3 coding DNA: TGCGCCAGCAGCTTGGAGGGCATAAGCACAGATACGCAGTATTTT.

This clonotype was seen ten or more times. V usage is TRBV20-1 and J usage is TRBJ2-7; D is perhaps TRBD2 (7 bases). With 3 bases removed from V and 2 bases from J, the gap between germline ends came to 23 bases. The CDR3 has 17 residues. Germline V gene sequence: CDR1 DFQATT, CDR2 SNEGSKA (reference sequence). This CDR3 is CSASGGRERRSTYEQYF. The CDR3 DNA reads as TGCAGTGCTAGTGGGGGGCGGGAGCGGCGCTCAACCTACGAGCAGTACTTC.

This clonotype was picked up many times. The chain joins TRBV15 to TRBJ2-5; D tentatively reads TRBD1 or TRBD2 (5 bases each). CDR1 LNHNV and CDR2 YYDKDF come from the germline V gene (reference sequence). This CDR3 has 14 amino acids. Trimming left V 3 bases short and J 5 bases short, with 13 bases between. CDR3 DNA sequence: TGTGCCACCAGCAGCCGTGGGGGTAGGGAGACCCAGTACTTC. The encoded protein is CATSSRGGRETQYF.

The chain couples TRBV20-1 to TRBJ2-5; 11 nucleotides line up with TRBD1. V was pared by 0 bases and J by 5 bases, with 8 bases of the junction left unmatched. The CDR3 consists of 16 residues. The germline V gene has CDR1 DFQATT and CDR2 SNEGSKA (reference sequence). This chain's CDR3 is CSARETRTGGVETQYF. The CDR3 bases are TGCAGTGCTAGAGAGACCCGGACAGGGGGCGTGGAGACCCAGTACTTC.